One T cell receptor (beta chain) is described in this entry. No antigen is known for it. Looked up from germline, CDR1 is MNHEY and CDR2 is SMNVEV (reference sequence). There are 14 residues in the CDR3. J lost 8 bases, V lost 8 bases, and 8 bases had no gene match. The source of the sample is a study of shared clonotypes between healthy human individuals. Study-wide points: Expectations were that clonotype sharing among donors would be affected by sequencing depth. The study found lower generation probabilities in non-shared clonotypes than in those shared by all four donors.

The naive CD8 fraction comprised CD45RO-negative cells positively selected for CCR7 and excluded terminally differentiated effector memory CD45RA+ cells. The authors distributed each subset's genomic DNA evenly over several immunoSEQ plates. This table comes from immunoSEQ multiplex PCR, and its TCRdb copy is limited to in-frame clones, with some not included. The sample holds around 550,000 clones, roughly 96% seen once. The TCR originated in a woman aged 25 to 39 in good health. V usage is TRBV27 and J usage is TRBJ2-2; TRBD2 agrees at 10 bases. What was sequenced was naive CD8+ T cells sorted from blood. The CDR3 region is CASVAGGASGELFF. In DNA, the CDR3 is TGTGCCAGCGTAGCGGGAGGTGCATCGGGGGAGCTGTTTTTT.